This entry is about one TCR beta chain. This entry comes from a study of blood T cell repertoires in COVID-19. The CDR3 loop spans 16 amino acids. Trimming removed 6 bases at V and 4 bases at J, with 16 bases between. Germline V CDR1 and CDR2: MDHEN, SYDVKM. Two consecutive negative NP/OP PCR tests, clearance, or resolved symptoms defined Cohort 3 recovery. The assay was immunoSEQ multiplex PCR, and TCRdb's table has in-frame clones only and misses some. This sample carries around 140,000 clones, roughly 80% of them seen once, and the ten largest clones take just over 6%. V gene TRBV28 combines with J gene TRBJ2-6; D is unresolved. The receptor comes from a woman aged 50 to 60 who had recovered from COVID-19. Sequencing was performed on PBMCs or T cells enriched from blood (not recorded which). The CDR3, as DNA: TGTGCCAGCAGCGTAGCCAGTGCGCGGGGGGCCAACGTCCTGACTTTC. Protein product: CASSVASARGANVLTF. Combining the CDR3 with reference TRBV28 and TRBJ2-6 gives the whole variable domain DVKVTQSSRYLVKRTGEKVFLECVQDMDHENMFWYRQDPGLGLRLIYFSYDVKMKEKGDIPEGYSVSREKKERFSLILESASTNQTSMYLCASSVASARGANVLTFGAGSRLTVL.